These 24 T cell receptor beta chains came from one sample sequenced in a study of shared clonotypes between healthy human individuals. Repertoires were generated with immunoSEQ multiplex PCR, while TCRdb's copy carries only in-frame clones and drops some. The sample carries 150,000 to 200,000 clones, about 93% recorded once. Sequencing input: naive CD4+ T cells sorted from blood. Regarding subset: CD45RA+ positively selected. All receptors come from a woman in her thirties in good health.

This clone was picked up a small number of times. The chain joins TRBV6-1 to TRBJ2-7; TRBD1 or TRBD2 may be the D gene (5 bases each). The CDR3 has 14 amino acids. Trimming stripped 1 base from V and 4 bases from J, with 11 bases between. The germline V gene has CDR1 MNHNS and CDR2 SASEGT. The CDR3 sequence: CASSEGGTPYEQYF. The CDR3, as DNA: TGTGCCAGCAGTGAAGGGGGGACGCCTTACGAGCAGTACTTC.

This rearrangement joins TRBV28 to TRBJ1-5; tentatively, D is TRBD1 (6 bases). V was trimmed by 7 bases and J by 1 base, leaving 20 bases between them. Germline CDR1 reads MDHEN; CDR2 reads SYDVKM. The CDR3 is 17 residues long. This CDR3 is CASTNSRGLLSNQPQHF. The CDR3 DNA sequence: TGTGCCAGCACCAACAGTCGGGGGCTACTGAGCAATCAGCCCCAGCATTTT.

The genes are TRBV7-9 and TRBJ1-3, with D unclear. The ends were cut back, 2 bases at V and 5 bases at J, with 13 bases in the middle. Germline V CDR1 and CDR2: SEHNR, FQNEAQ (reference sequence). The CDR3 length is 15 residues. The DNA of the CDR3 is TGTGCCAGCAGCTTATTAGCAGGAGATAGAAACACCATATATTTT. As protein: CASSLLAGDRNTIYF.

V and J are TRBV19 and TRBJ2-1; tentatively, D is TRBD1 or TRBD2 (5 bases each). Germline CDR1 and CDR2: LNHDA and SQIVND (reference sequence). This CDR3 contains 13 residues. The V gene lost 3 bases and the J gene lost 6 bases, with 9 bases spanning the gap. Here the CDR3 reads CASSMLGTNEQFF. CDR3 DNA: TGTGCCAGTAGTATGCTTGGGACCAATGAGCAGTTCTTC.

The chain joins TRBV29-1 to TRBJ1-1, with D possibly being TRBD1 (6 bases). The germline V and J ends were trimmed by 5 bases and 4 bases, with 11 bases remaining between them. The CDR3 runs 12 residues. Germline CDR1 is SQVTM and CDR2 is ANQGSEA. The CDR3 here is CSVNRAATEAFF. CDR3 nucleotide sequence: TGCAGCGTTAACAGGGCGGCCACTGAAGCTTTCTTT.

This clone has just one count. The chain has TRBV5-1 and TRBJ1-1; D is undetermined. The germline V gene has CDR1 SGHRS and CDR2 YFSETQ. V lost 4 bases and J 3 bases, leaving 4 bases between the germline ends. CDR3 length equals 11 residues. The CDR3 bases are TGCGCCAGCAGCGGGGACACTGAAGCTTTCTTT. Its protein is CASSGDTEAFF.

The gene calls are TRBV30 and TRBJ1-2; D remains ambiguous. Between the trimmed V and J ends, which lost 8 bases and 4 bases, there was a span of 14 bases. Germline V gene lookup returns CDR1 GTSNPN and CDR2 SVGIG (reference sequence). CDR3 length equals 12 residues. The CDR3 here is CATAGSGYGYTF. As DNA, the CDR3 is TGTGCCACCGCGGGCTCAGGCTATGGCTACACCTTC.

V gene TRBV7-6 combines with J gene TRBJ1-4, with a tentative D call TRBD1 (6 bases). This CDR3 comprises 17 residues. Trimming shortened V by 5 bases and J by 0 bases, and 16 bases separated the two germline ends. CDR1 and CDR2 (germline): SGHVS, FNYEAQ. The CDR3 coding sequence is TGTGCCAGCAGCCCACAGGGAACTGTGGCAACTAATGAAAAACTGTTTTTT. Protein sequence: CASSPQGTVATNEKLFF.

This clone has just one count. The chain uses TRBV28 and TRBJ1-5; the D is unclear. Germline values: CDR1 MDHEN, CDR2 SYDVKM. Trimming shortened V by 2 bases and J by 13 bases, and 12 bases separated the two germline ends. This CDR3 contains 12 residues. CDR3 DNA sequence: TGTGCCAGCAGTTTACTGAAAGCTACACAGCATTTT. This translates into CASSLLKATQHF.

The chain combines TRBV30 with TRBJ1-3; D gene unclear. CDR1 GTSNPN and CDR2 SVGIG come from the germline V gene (reference sequence). The CDR3 is 13 amino acids. Trimming removed 5 bases from V and 1 base from J, with 9 bases in between. This chain's CDR3 is CAWDNRSGNTIYF. The CDR3 DNA sequence: TGTGCCTGGGATAACCGTTCTGGAAACACCATATATTTT.

The CDR3, as DNA: TGTGCCAGCAGCCCGGGGGCAGGGGGCCCCTACGAGCAGTACTTC. This encodes CASSPGAGGPYEQYF. The chain joins TRBV4-2 to TRBJ2-7; 8 bases are a match to TRBD1. CDR1 is LGHNA and CDR2 is YNFKEQ in the germline V gene. Trimming removed 4 bases from V and 2 bases from J; junction bases left unmatched: 7. The CDR3 runs to 15 residues.

The V call is TRBV11-2, the J call TRBJ1-4; D is possibly TRBD1 (6 bases). Trimming shortened V by 3 bases and J by 3 bases, and 14 bases separated the two germline ends. CDR3 size: 16 residues. From germline, CDR1 is SGHAT and CDR2 FQNNGV. CDR3: CASSFYRVRPNEKLFF. CDR3 DNA: TGTGCCAGCAGCTTCTACAGGGTTCGGCCTAATGAAAAACTGTTTTTT. Full variable domain (rest looked up from reference TRBV11-2 and TRBJ1-4): EAGVAQSPRYKIIEKRQSVAFWCNPISGHATLYWYQQILGQGPKLLIQFQNNGVVDDSQLPKDRFSAERLKGVDSTLKIQPAKLEDSAVYLCASSFYRVRPNEKLFFGSGTQLSVL.

This sequence joins TRBV19 and TRBJ2-5; 8 nucleotides agree with TRBD2. The J call could be wrong; TRBJ2-7 is a better fit for the DNA end. Germline assignment: CDR1 LNHDA and CDR2 SQIVND (reference sequence). The CDR3 runs 15 residues. The CDR3 here is CASRKVGSGTYEQYF. DNA for the CDR3: TGTGCCAGTAGAAAGGTCGGTAGCGGGACCTACGAGCAGTACTTC.

The chain is built from TRBV29-1 and TRBJ1-1; no firm D call. Germline CDR1 and CDR2: SQVTM and ANQGSEA. Trimming removed 6 bases at V and 3 bases at J, with 17 bases between. The CDR3 runs 14 residues. Written as DNA, the CDR3 is TGCAGCGTAGCTGGACGGGTAGGCGACACTGAAGCTTTCTTT. Its protein product is CSVAGRVGDTEAFF.

The chain is built from TRBV7-2 and TRBJ2-5; D might be TRBD2 (6 bases). The germline gives CDR1 SGHTA, CDR2 FQGNSA. The CDR3 sequence is 14 residues long. V was pared by 7 bases and J by 4 bases, with 16 bases between. The DNA for the CDR3 is TGTGCCAGCAAGCGAGGAGGGGTGGTAGAGACCCAGTACTTC. This sequence encodes CASKRGGVVETQYF.

This chain links TRBV5-6 with TRBJ2-7; D call uncertain. Germline values: CDR1 SGHDT, CDR2 YYEEEE. The CDR3 loop spans 15 amino acids. Between the trimmed V and J ends, which lost 0 bases and 4 bases, there was a span of 14 bases. The CDR3 nucleotides read TGTGCCAGCAGCTTGGCTATAGGTGGAACATACGAGCAGTACTTC. Translating it yields CASSLAIGGTYEQYF.

Only one count was recorded for this clone. The rearrangement links TRBV19 to TRBJ1-4; D perhaps matches TRBD1 (6 bases). Germline V gene data show CDR1 as LNHDA and CDR2 as SQIVND (reference sequence). CDR3 length: 16 residues. V lost 1 base and J lost 3, with 12 bases in between. The CDR3 reads CASSIVAGTPNEKLFF. The CDR3 nucleotides read TGTGCCAGTAGTATAGTGGCAGGGACACCTAATGAAAAACTGTTTTTT.

The CDR3 sequence is CASSPASGRAYEQYF. CDR3 DNA: TGTGCCAGCAGCCCGGCTAGCGGGAGGGCCTACGAGCAGTACTTC. The rearrangement uses TRBV5-4 and TRBJ2-7; 12 bases fit TRBD2. The CDR3 extends over 15 amino acids. V was clipped by 4 bases and J by 2 bases; unmatched bases: 4. Germline-derived CDR1 and CDR2 are SGHNT and YYREEE (reference sequence).

This clone was counted a few times. The gene calls are TRBV6-5 and TRBJ1-5, with D unresolved. The germline V gene has CDR1 MNHEY and CDR2 SVGAGI. The CDR3 totals 13 residues. V was clipped by 5 bases and J by 6 bases, with 11 bases between them. CDR3 in amino acids: CASSTAGGQPQHF. For the CDR3, the DNA is TGTGCCAGCAGTACCGCGGGAGGTCAGCCCCAGCATTTT.

This rearrangement joins TRBV5-6 to TRBJ2-5, with D possibly TRBD2 on 6 matching bases. V shed 3 bases and J shed 5 bases, with 17 bases lying between them. In germline, CDR1 is SGHDT, CDR2 YYEEEE. CDR3 length: 15 amino acids. The CDR3 is CASSSGVISSETQYF. The CDR3 coding sequence is TGTGCCAGCAGCTCGGGGGTTATATCTTCGGAGACCCAGTACTTC.

The chain joins TRBV18 to TRBJ2-1; TRBD2 aligns across 9 bases. In germline, CDR1 is KGHSH, CDR2 LQKENI. The CDR3 loop spans 15 amino acids. Unmatched junction bases numbered 3, after V lost 5 bases and J lost 1 base. For the CDR3, the DNA is TGTGCCAGCTCAGGGACTAGCTTATCCTACAATGAGCAGTTCTTC. Encoded protein: CASSGTSLSYNEQFF.

The chain joins TRBV19 to TRBJ1-5; 8 nucleotides align to TRBD1. The CDR3 runs 18 residues. From germline, CDR1 is LNHDA and CDR2 SQIVND (reference sequence). The ends lost 10 bases at V and 3 bases at J; junction bases unmatched: 20. DNA for the CDR3: TGTGCCACAACAGGGGGGGATACAGGTATCGGGAACAATCAGCCCCAGCATTTT. Its protein is CATTGGDTGIGNNQPQHF. Full variable domain (outside the CDR3, taken from reference TRBV19 and TRBJ1-5): DGGITQSPKYLFRKEGQNVTLSCEQNLNHDAMYWYRQDPGQGLRLIYYSQIVNDFQKGDIAEGYSVSREKKESFPLTVTSAQKNPTAFYLCATTGGDTGIGNNQPQHFGDGTRLSIL.

The chain combines TRBV6-6 with TRBJ2-7, with 8 positions matching TRBD2. CDR3 length: 14 amino acids. Germline V CDR1 and CDR2: MNHNY, SVGAGI (reference sequence). With V trimmed by 7 bases and J by 4 bases, 9 bases remained unmatched. The CDR3 bases are TGTGCCAGCACTGGAGCGGGAGAAATTTACGAGCAGTACTTC. Encoded protein: CASTGAGEIYEQYF.

The chain couples TRBV11-2 to TRBJ1-3; D gene ambiguous. This CDR3 is 15 amino acids long. Trimming removed 1 base at V and 4 bases at J, with 11 bases between. The germline V gene encodes CDR1 SGHAT and CDR2 FQNNGV. The CDR3 protein is CASSLVGGKGNTIYF. The CDR3 DNA follows: TGTGCCAGCAGCTTAGTTGGAGGGAAAGGAAACACCATATATTTT.